These 21 T cell receptor beta chains were sequenced from one sample in a study of CD8+ T cells in alopecia areata. RNA was isolated and reverse transcribed to cDNA, the sequencing template. Assay used: immunoSEQ multiplex PCR; TCRdb lists only in-frame clones, some missing. The sample has about 190,000 clones; around three fifths are singletons. The material was CD4+ T cells sorted from blood, obtained at week 0. Every receptor here comes from a human donor with alopecia areata.

This sequence joins TRBV30 and TRBJ1-1; TRBD1 agrees at 8 bases. CDR3 length: 15 amino acids. V was clipped by 1 base and J by 1 base; unmatched bases: 5. The germline CDR1 and CDR2 sequences are GTSNPN and SVGIG (reference sequence). Written as DNA, the CDR3 is TGTGCCTGGAGTGCCCCGGACAGGGAGAACACTGAAGCTTTCTTT. It specifies CAWSAPDRENTEAFF.

This clone was recorded a few times. The chain employs TRBV18 and TRBJ2-3; 8 bases agree with TRBD2. Germline CDR1 reads KGHSH; CDR2 reads LQKENI. V lost 6 bases and J lost 3; bases outside the gene matches: 26. The CDR3 length is 21 residues. CDR3 residues: CASSRLLTAPGSAGATDTQYF. For the CDR3, the DNA is TGTGCCAGCTCGCGTCTCTTAACTGCCCCTGGATCAGCGGGGGCGACAGATACGCAGTATTTT.

CDR3 in amino acids: CASSYSGTGFIGYTF. CDR3 nucleotides: TGTGCCAGCAGTTACTCGGGGACAGGGTTCATCGGCTACACCTTC. The gene calls are TRBV6-6 and TRBJ1-2, with 9 nucleotides matching TRBD1. Looked up from germline, CDR1 is MNHNY and CDR2 is SVGAGI (reference sequence). V lost 0 bases, J lost 8 bases, and 7 bases stayed unmatched. This CDR3 has 15 residues.

The rearrangement links TRBV5-1 to TRBJ1-6; D uncertain. Trimming shortened V by 1 base and J by 5 bases, and 10 bases separated the two germline ends. Germline V CDR1 and CDR2: SGHRS, YFSETQ. The CDR3 contains 15 residues. CDR3: CASSLMTPDNSPLHF. In DNA form, the CDR3 reads TGCGCCAGCAGCTTGATGACACCCGATAATTCACCCCTCCACTTT.

This clone showed up just once. The chain employs TRBV5-1 and TRBJ2-3; no clear D. This CDR3 comprises 14 residues. The V gene's germline CDR1 is SGHRS and CDR2 YFSETQ. The V end lost 0 bases, the J end lost 1 base, and 6 bases lay between the germline ends. The CDR3 reads CASSLDGRTDTQYF. Written as DNA, the CDR3 is TGCGCCAGCAGCTTGGATGGACGCACAGATACGCAGTATTTT.

The V gene is TRBV30, the J gene TRBJ2-7, with D possibly being TRBD2 (5 bases). Per the germline V gene, CDR1 is GTSNPN and CDR2 is SVGIG (reference sequence). The CDR3 length is 14 residues. Trimming left V 1 base short and J 1 base short, with 11 bases between. In nucleotides, the CDR3 is TGTGCCTGGAGTGGCCGGGGATGGTCCTACGAGCAGTACTTC. Its translation is CAWSGRGWSYEQYF.

The rearrangement joins TRBV7-8 to TRBJ1-5; maybe TRBD1 (6 bases). Trimming removed 8 bases at V and 2 bases at J, with 10 bases between. Germline V lookup: CDR1 SGHVS, CDR2 FQNEAQ. The CDR3 extends over 13 amino acids. The CDR3: CASGAGGNQPQHF. DNA for the CDR3: TGTGCCAGCGGGGCAGGGGGCAATCAGCCCCAGCATTTT.

The genes are TRBV9 and TRBJ1-1; D uncertain. Germline-derived CDR1 and CDR2 are SGDLS and YYNGEE. The CDR3 sequence is 14 residues long. Trimming pared 2 bases from V and 0 bases from J, leaving 8 bases between. The CDR3, as DNA: TGTGCCAGCAGCGTGGGGTCCATGAACACTGAAGCTTTCTTT. Translating gives CASSVGSMNTEAFF.

J is TRBJ2-3 and V is TRBV12-5, with TRBD1 identical over 11 bases. Germline CDR1 and CDR2: LGHNT and FRNRAP. Unmatched junction bases numbered 3, after V lost 0 bases and J lost 13 bases. This CDR3 comprises 13 residues. DNA of the CDR3: TGTGCTAGTGGTTTGGTACCGGGACAGGGGGAGTATTTT. Protein sequence: CASGLVPGQGEYF.

This clone was observed a handful of times. The chain has TRBV13 and TRBJ2-5; D gene ambiguous. V lost 1 base, J lost 5 bases, and 5 bases lay in between. CDR3 size: 12 residues. Looked up from germline, CDR1 is PRHDT and CDR2 is FYEKMQ (reference sequence). CDR3 loop: CASSLDRETQYF. DNA for the CDR3: TGTGCCAGCAGCTTAGATCGGGAGACCCAGTACTTC.

This clone was found a few times. V gene TRBV4-1 combines with J gene TRBJ2-2; TRBD1 is a possible D gene (6 bases). CDR1 is MGHRA and CDR2 is YSYEKL in the germline V gene. There are 15 residues in the CDR3. V was shortened by 5 bases and J by 3 bases, with 13 bases between the two germline ends. Here the CDR3 reads CASSVRTDYTGELFF. CDR3 in DNA: TGCGCCAGCAGCGTGCGGACAGACTACACCGGGGAGCTGTTTTTT.

This clone was seen a handful of times. The chain combines TRBV10-3 with TRBJ1-6; no clear D. Trimming took 10 bases from V and 7 from J, leaving 23 bases between them. The CDR3 spans 16 residues. Germline loops: CDR1 ENHRY, CDR2 SYGVKD. The CDR3 is CATQTQRTARNSPLHF. The CDR3 DNA reads TGTGCCACACAAACCCAAAGGACTGCGCGAAATTCACCCCTCCACTTT.

This chain links TRBV29-1 with TRBJ1-2; 8 nucleotides match TRBD1. The germline V gene encodes CDR1 SQVTM and CDR2 ANQGSEA. The CDR3 sequence is 14 residues long. V lost 2 bases and J lost 4; bases outside the gene matches: 6. CDR3 nucleotides: TGCAGCGTTGAACGGGACAGGATTGCCTATGGCTACACCTTC. It yields the protein CSVERDRIAYGYTF.

This clone turned up a few times. The chain couples TRBV7-3 to TRBJ2-3; possibly TRBD2 for D (5 bases). Germline values: CDR1 SGHTA, CDR2 FQGTGA. V gave up 0 bases and J gave up 0 bases, with 19 bases separating them. The CDR3 covers 19 residues. The CDR3: CASSLTHSTWRASTDTQYF. CDR3 DNA sequence: TGTGCCAGCAGCTTAACCCATTCGACATGGCGGGCGAGCACAGATACGCAGTATTTT.

For the CDR3, the DNA is TGCGCCAGCAGCTATTACAGGGGACGCCCTGAAGCTTTCTTT. Amino acids: CASSYYRGRPEAFF. The gene calls are TRBV5-1 and TRBJ1-1, with 7 nucleotides matching TRBD1. There are 14 residues in the CDR3. Looked up from germline, CDR1 is SGHRS and CDR2 is YFSETQ. J gave up 6 bases and V 3 bases, and 8 bases lay outside the gene matches.

The gene calls are TRBV7-8 and TRBJ2-1; tentative D call: TRBD1 (6 bases). The CDR3 is 16 residues long. CDR1 and CDR2 from the germline V gene are SGHVS and FQNEAQ. The V and J ends lost 5 bases and 7 bases respectively, with 21 bases between them. CDR3 bases: TGTGCCAGCAGCAGGTCCCGAGCAGGGGACGGAAATGAGCAGTTCTTC. It yields the protein CASSRSRAGDGNEQFF.

The sample holds a few counts of this clone. In the same sample, other DNA sequences code for this CDR3. CDR3 coding DNA: TGCGCCAGCAGCTTGGGGGGAGGGGGGGACCAAGAGACCCAGTACTTC. Protein sequence: CASSLGGGGDQETQYF. This chain connects TRBV5-1 to TRBJ2-5, with D possibly matching TRBD2 (7 bases). Germline V gene lookup returns CDR1 SGHRS and CDR2 YFSETQ. The ends were cut back, 0 bases at V and 0 bases at J, with 12 bases in the middle. The CDR3 covers 16 residues. Full variable domain (missing parts from reference TRBV5-1 and TRBJ2-5): KAGVTQTPRYLIKTRGQQVTLSCSPISGHRSVSWYQQTPGQGLQFLFEYFSETQRNKGNFPGRFSGRQFSNSRSEMNVSTLELGDSALYLCASSLGGGGDQETQYFGPGTRLLVL.

This clone is a singleton in its sample. The chain is built from TRBV6-1 and TRBJ1-2; D is unresolved. There are 15 residues in the CDR3. Trimming shortened V by 7 bases and J by 3 bases, and 18 bases separated the two germline ends. CDR1 and CDR2 (germline): MNHNS, SASEGT. In nucleotides, the CDR3 is TGTGCCAGCACCACCCGAAGCCATCCGGACTATGGCTACACCTTC. Translating it yields CASTTRSHPDYGYTF.

This chain connects TRBV5-1 to TRBJ2-1, with no clear D. The CDR3 is 15 residues long. Germline CDR1 SGHRS, CDR2 YFSETQ. V lost 3 bases and J 0 bases, leaving 10 bases between the germline ends. This CDR3 is CASSSSQASYNEQFF. CDR3 DNA: TGCGCCAGCAGCTCCTCCCAAGCCTCCTACAATGAGCAGTTCTTC.

The V and J genes are TRBV6-5 and TRBJ2-7; 7 bases agree with TRBD2. V lost 5 bases, J lost 6 bases, and 13 bases stayed unmatched. The CDR3 has 15 amino acids. From germline, CDR1 is MNHEY and CDR2 SVGAGI. The CDR3, as DNA: TGTGCCAGCAGTACCCCAGCGGGGTGGGCCGGCGAGCAGTACTTC. It translates to CASSTPAGWAGEQYF.

This clone was recorded a few times. In the same sample, other DNA sequences code for this CDR3. The chain couples TRBV30 to TRBJ1-5; D is unresolved. Germline values: CDR1 GTSNPN, CDR2 SVGIG (reference sequence). This CDR3 spans 13 amino acids. Trimming removed 2 bases from V and 1 base from J, with 6 bases in between. The CDR3 protein is CAWSRRSNQPQHF. The CDR3 bases are TGTGCCTGGAGTCGCAGGAGCAATCAGCCCCAGCATTTT.